The rows below give T cell receptor beta chains drawn from one sample of a study of T cell changes during pregnancy in multiple sclerosis. The assay was immunoSEQ multiplex PCR, and TCRdb's table has in-frame clones only and misses some. The table shows roughly 56,000 clones, with 88% occurring only once. Sequencing used peripheral blood, obtained in the first trimester of pregnancy. The source of these receptors is a female donor with multiple sclerosis, enrolled in a pregnancy study. Both conserved end residues are part of each CDR3. Fields, in order: J gene, V gene, D gene, clone size, CDR3 protein, CDR3 DNA. A D gene is named only where the DNA matches it firmly. The size of a clone is reported for some rows only, either as once, few or many, or as a class for expanded clones.

j_call: TRBJ2-7; v_call: TRBV10-3; d_call: -; clone_size: -; cdr3_aa: CAIIDTREQYF; cdr3_nt: TGTGCCATCATCGATACTCGCGAGCAGTACTTC
j_call: TRBJ2-3; v_call: TRBV10-1; d_call: TRBD2; clone_size: -; cdr3_aa: CASSRDYTDTQYF; cdr3_nt: TGCGCCAGCAGCCGGGACTACACAGATACGCAGTATTTT
j_call: TRBJ1-3; v_call: TRBV28; d_call: -; clone_size: once; cdr3_aa: CASSLDIGNTIYF; cdr3_nt: TGTGCCAGCAGTTTAGACATTGGAAACACCATATATTTT
j_call: TRBJ2-3; v_call: TRBV11-2; d_call: -; clone_size: -; cdr3_aa: CASSFSRATDTQYF; cdr3_nt: TGTGCCAGCAGCTTTAGCAGGGCCACAGATACGCAGTATTTT
j_call: TRBJ2-3; v_call: TRBV9; d_call: TRBD2; clone_size: -; cdr3_aa: CASSASGSLTDTQYF; cdr3_nt: TGTGCCAGCAGCGCTAGCGGAAGCCTCACAGATACGCAGTATTTT
j_call: TRBJ1-2; v_call: TRBV5-4; d_call: -; clone_size: -; cdr3_aa: CASSVQGLNYGYTF; cdr3_nt: TGTGCCAGCAGTGTCCAGGGACTTAACTATGGCTACACCTTC
j_call: TRBJ2-1; v_call: TRBV5-1; d_call: TRBD2; clone_size: -; cdr3_aa: CASSVGLAGVNEQFF; cdr3_nt: TGCGCCAGCAGCGTGGGACTAGCGGGAGTAAATGAGCAGTTCTTC
j_call: TRBJ2-7; v_call: TRBV6-1; d_call: -; clone_size: -; cdr3_aa: CASSGLYGGPYEQYF; cdr3_nt: TGTGCCAGCAGTGGCCTATATGGCGGCCCCTACGAGCAGTACTTC
j_call: TRBJ2-5; v_call: TRBV27; d_call: TRBD2; clone_size: -; cdr3_aa: CASSLGTSGAETQYF; cdr3_nt: TGTGCCAGCAGTTTGGGGACTAGCGGGGCGGAGACCCAGTACTTC
j_call: TRBJ1-3; v_call: TRBV6-4; d_call: TRBD1; clone_size: few; cdr3_aa: CASSEGQGANTIYF; cdr3_nt: TGTGCCAGCAGTGAGGGACAGGGAGCCAACACCATATATTTT
j_call: TRBJ2-1; v_call: TRBV4-3; d_call: TRBD1; clone_size: once; cdr3_aa: CASSLGRQGAREQFF; cdr3_nt: TGCGCCAGCAGCCTGGGGAGACAGGGGGCGCGAGAGCAGTTCTTC
j_call: TRBJ1-1; v_call: TRBV28; d_call: -; clone_size: -; cdr3_aa: CASSSGLYPEAFF; cdr3_nt: TGTGCCAGCAGTTCCGGACTCTACCCTGAAGCTTTCTTT
j_call: TRBJ2-1; v_call: TRBV5-4; d_call: -; clone_size: -; cdr3_aa: CASSFGSGAGAYNEQFF; cdr3_nt: TGTGCCAGCAGCTTTGGATCAGGGGCCGGGGCCTACAATGAGCAGTTCTTC
j_call: TRBJ2-1; v_call: TRBV5-1; d_call: TRBD1; clone_size: -; cdr3_aa: CASSFRTGTEQFF; cdr3_nt: TGCGCCAGCAGCTTCCGGACAGGGACTGAGCAGTTCTTC
j_call: TRBJ2-6; v_call: TRBV6-1; d_call: -; clone_size: -; cdr3_aa: CASSPFSSGANVLTF; cdr3_nt: TGTGCCAGCAGTCCCTTTTCCTCTGGGGCCAACGTCCTGACTTTC
j_call: TRBJ2-7; v_call: TRBV5-1; d_call: -; clone_size: -; cdr3_aa: CASSYWSSYEQYF; cdr3_nt: TGCGCCAGCAGCTATTGGAGCTCCTACGAGCAGTACTTC
j_call: TRBJ1-2; v_call: TRBV7-2; d_call: TRBD1; clone_size: -; cdr3_aa: CASSRKLRQGSSRYGYTF; cdr3_nt: TGTGCCAGCAGCCGAAAACTTAGACAGGGAAGTTCGAGGTATGGCTACACCTTC
j_call: TRBJ2-3; v_call: TRBV10-2; d_call: TRBD2; clone_size: -; cdr3_aa: CASSELAGGPADTQYF; cdr3_nt: TGCGCCAGCAGTGAACTAGCGGGAGGGCCAGCAGATACGCAGTATTTT
j_call: TRBJ1-1; v_call: TRBV14; d_call: -; clone_size: -; cdr3_aa: CASSHRRVGVYITEAFF; cdr3_nt: TGTGCCAGCAGCCACAGACGTGTAGGAGTGTATATCACTGAAGCTTTCTTT
j_call: TRBJ1-2; v_call: TRBV29-1; d_call: -; clone_size: -; cdr3_aa: CSVRILANYGYTF; cdr3_nt: TGCAGCGTTCGAATTTTAGCTAACTATGGCTACACCTTC
j_call: TRBJ2-3; v_call: TRBV7-9; d_call: -; clone_size: -; cdr3_aa: CASSLQGADTQYF; cdr3_nt: TGTGCCAGCAGCCTACAGGGCGCGGATACGCAGTATTTT
j_call: TRBJ1-2; v_call: TRBV27; d_call: -; clone_size: -; cdr3_aa: CASRQDKIDGYTF; cdr3_nt: TGTGCCAGCAGACAGGACAAGATAGATGGCTACACCTTC
j_call: TRBJ1-2; v_call: TRBV13; d_call: -; clone_size: -; cdr3_aa: CASSKGESYGYTF; cdr3_nt: TGTGCCAGCAGCAAAGGGGAAAGCTATGGCTACACCTTC
j_call: TRBJ2-7; v_call: TRBV5-1; d_call: TRBD2; clone_size: -; cdr3_aa: CASSFVGGNYEQYF; cdr3_nt: TGCGCCAGCAGCTTCGTGGGAGGGAACTACGAGCAGTACTTC
j_call: TRBJ1-1; v_call: TRBV6-1; d_call: TRBD1; clone_size: -; cdr3_aa: CASGGQGLFTEAFF; cdr3_nt: TGTGCCAGCGGCGGACAGGGCCTTTTCACTGAAGCTTTCTTT
j_call: TRBJ1-5; v_call: TRBV6-6; d_call: TRBD1; clone_size: -; cdr3_aa: CASSYIRGLDQPQHF; cdr3_nt: TGTGCCAGCAGTTATATCAGGGGGCTTGATCAGCCCCAGCATTTT
j_call: TRBJ2-2; v_call: TRBV7-2; d_call: TRBD1; clone_size: -; cdr3_aa: CASSYGQAGELFF; cdr3_nt: TGTGCCAGCAGCTACGGACAGGCGGGGGAGCTGTTTTTT
j_call: TRBJ2-5; v_call: TRBV6-5; d_call: TRBD1; clone_size: -; cdr3_aa: CASRRDRGRETQYF; cdr3_nt: TGTGCCAGCAGGCGGGACAGGGGGCGGGAGACCCAGTACTTC
j_call: TRBJ2-1; v_call: TRBV9; d_call: -; clone_size: -; cdr3_aa: CASSHPGLRTYNEQFF; cdr3_nt: TGTGCCAGCAGTCACCCAGGGCTGAGGACCTACAATGAGCAGTTCTTC
j_call: TRBJ2-2; v_call: TRBV18; d_call: TRBD2; clone_size: -; cdr3_aa: CASSPGLAGTNTGELFF; cdr3_nt: TGTGCCAGCTCACCAGGACTAGCGGGAACGAACACCGGGGAGCTGTTTTTT
j_call: TRBJ2-1; v_call: TRBV6-5; d_call: TRBD2; clone_size: -; cdr3_aa: CASGLAAYNEQFF; cdr3_nt: TGTGCCAGCGGACTAGCGGCCTACAATGAGCAGTTCTTC
j_call: TRBJ2-5; v_call: TRBV7-9; d_call: TRBD2; clone_size: -; cdr3_aa: CASSLLWLAGQETQYF; cdr3_nt: TGTGCCAGCAGCTTATTGTGGCTAGCGGGCCAAGAGACCCAGTACTTC
j_call: TRBJ1-4; v_call: TRBV7-2; d_call: -; clone_size: -; cdr3_aa: CASGGDTGTFNEKLFF; cdr3_nt: TGTGCCAGCGGGGGAGACACAGGGACCTTTAATGAAAAACTGTTTTTT
j_call: TRBJ2-7; v_call: TRBV5-1; d_call: -; clone_size: -; cdr3_aa: CASSLLTDYEQYF; cdr3_nt: TGCGCCAGCAGCTTGCTAACCGACTACGAGCAGTACTTC
j_call: TRBJ2-7; v_call: TRBV10-3; d_call: TRBD2; clone_size: -; cdr3_aa: CAISEGRTSGEQYF; cdr3_nt: TGTGCCATCAGTGAGGGGCGGACTAGCGGCGAGCAGTACTTC
j_call: TRBJ2-7; v_call: TRBV7-7; d_call: -; clone_size: -; cdr3_aa: CASSPSYEQYF; cdr3_nt: TGTGCCAGCTCCCCGTCCTACGAGCAGTACTTC
j_call: TRBJ1-1; v_call: TRBV7-9; d_call: -; clone_size: once; cdr3_aa: CASRAGFEAFF; cdr3_nt: TGTGCCAGCAGGGCTGGCTTTGAAGCTTTCTTT
j_call: TRBJ2-7; v_call: TRBV19; d_call: TRBD2; clone_size: -; cdr3_aa: CASSTRLAGYEQYF; cdr3_nt: TGTGCCAGTAGTACCCGACTAGCGGGCTACGAGCAGTACTTC
j_call: TRBJ2-1; v_call: TRBV6-1; d_call: TRBD1; clone_size: once; cdr3_aa: CASSQDRGIYNEQFF; cdr3_nt: TGTGCCAGCAGTCAGGACAGGGGTATATACAATGAGCAGTTCTTC
j_call: TRBJ2-1; v_call: TRBV19; d_call: -; clone_size: -; cdr3_aa: CASMREYNEQFF; cdr3_nt: TGTGCCAGTATGAGGGAGTACAATGAGCAGTTCTTC
j_call: TRBJ2-5; v_call: TRBV5-1; d_call: TRBD1; clone_size: -; cdr3_aa: CASSPTRGQGTSQETQYF; cdr3_nt: TGCGCCAGCAGCCCCACGCGGGGACAGGGGACTTCCCAAGAGACCCAGTACTTC
j_call: TRBJ2-7; v_call: TRBV7-2; d_call: TRBD1; clone_size: -; cdr3_aa: CASSQGQGAFYEQYF; cdr3_nt: TGTGCCAGCAGCCAGGGACAGGGGGCGTTCTACGAGCAGTACTTC
j_call: TRBJ2-4; v_call: TRBV27; d_call: -; clone_size: many; cdr3_aa: CASSLWYGGIQYF; cdr3_nt: TGTGCCAGCAGTTTATGGTACGGTGGCATTCAGTACTTC
j_call: TRBJ2-1; v_call: TRBV27; d_call: -; clone_size: -; cdr3_aa: CASSLAVSSYNEQFF; cdr3_nt: TGTGCCAGCAGTTTAGCGGTTAGCTCCTACAATGAGCAGTTCTTC
j_call: TRBJ2-2; v_call: TRBV4-1; d_call: -; clone_size: -; cdr3_aa: CASSRTDSTGELFF; cdr3_nt: TGCGCCAGCAGCCGCACAGACAGCACCGGGGAGCTGTTTTTT
j_call: TRBJ2-6; v_call: TRBV5-4; d_call: -; clone_size: -; cdr3_aa: CASSSENGLFPGANVLTF; cdr3_nt: TGTGCCAGCAGCTCGGAGAACGGACTGTTCCCCGGGGCCAACGTCCTGACTTTC
j_call: TRBJ2-7; v_call: TRBV30; d_call: TRBD2; clone_size: once; cdr3_aa: CAWGIIAGAPYEQYF; cdr3_nt: TGTGCCTGGGGGATAATAGCGGGGGCTCCCTACGAGCAGTACTTC
j_call: TRBJ1-1; v_call: TRBV10-2; d_call: -; clone_size: once; cdr3_aa: CASSESALGVSTEAFF; cdr3_nt: TGCGCCAGCAGTGAGTCGGCCTTGGGAGTATCCACTGAAGCTTTCTTT